The 5 T cell receptor beta chains presented below share a single source sample, sequenced in a study of tumor-infiltrating lymphocytes in primary liver carcinoma. Both blood RNA, taken from unsorted whole blood, and germline DNA were extracted. Starting material of 400 to 600 ng total RNA yielded TCR beta cDNA via a constant-region primer. Construction of TCR beta libraries relied on three successive nested multiplex PCR rounds employing slightly modified ARM-PCR. Use of TRBV1-TRBV30 forward primers with a C-beta reverse primer characterized the first two PCR rounds, which lasted ten to eleven cycles each. Each CDR3 protein is one row after TCRdb ran MiXCR on the multiplex PCR reads. The profile shows approximately 210,000 distinct CDR3 sequences, 65% of them singletons. Sequencing was done on a sample of peripheral blood. The receptor source for this set is an older woman with primary liver carcinoma and hepatitis B virus infection.

This clonotype is a singleton in its sample. The chain employs TRBV6-5 and TRBJ2-1; D may be TRBD2 (6 bases). Trimming stripped 6 bases from V and 9 bases from J, with 15 bases between. The V gene's germline CDR1 is MNHEY and CDR2 SVGAGI. The CDR3 is 13 amino acids. Here the CDR3 reads CASSHRLDVEQFF. The CDR3, as DNA: TGTGCCAGCAGCCACCGACTAGACGTTGAGCAGTTCTTC.

With regard to this clonotype: Just one base apart from a much larger clone, this may be a read error. This sequence joins TRBV6-1 and TRBJ2-7; 7 positions agree with TRBD1. The CDR3 has 14 residues. The germline V gene encodes CDR1 MNHNS and CDR2 SASEGT. CDR3 amino acids: CASQDRAGAYQQYF. The CDR3 nucleotides are TGTGCCAGCCAAGACAGGGCAGGAGCCTACCAGCAGTACTTC.

This clonotype turned up a few times. A clone one base away is much larger, so this may be a read error. The chain uses TRBV6-1 and TRBJ1-4; TRBD1 matches at 9 bases. This CDR3 region has 17 residues. Per germline, CDR1 MNHNS and CDR2 SASEGT. V was clipped by 2 bases and J by 7 bases; unmatched bases: 11. Here the CDR3 DNA reads TGTGCCAGCAGTGAAACCGGGACCACAGGGGGCTTTGAAAAACTGTTTTTT. This codes for CASSETGTTGGFEKLFF.

Concerning this clonotype: The junction shows a germline mismatch at one end, possibly a read error. The chain recombines TRBV10-3 with TRBJ2-5, with TRBD2 matching over 13 bases. Germline V gives CDR1 ENHRY, CDR2 SYGVKD. The CDR3 is made up of 16 amino acids. The CDR3 loop reads CAISESGTSGKETQHF. CDR3 nucleotides: TGTGCCATCAGCGAGTCCGGGACTAGCGGGAAAGAGACCCAGCACTTC.

On this clonotype: Relative to the germline gene, one junction end is altered; a read error may explain this. The chain links TRBV11-2 to TRBJ1-2; TRBD1 matches 7 bases. Looked up from germline, CDR1 is SGHAT and CDR2 is FQNNGV. This CDR3 comprises 15 residues. The CDR3 protein is CASNPRGRANYGFTF. DNA for the CDR3: TGTGCCAGCAACCCGAGGGGGCGAGCTAACTATGGCTTCACCTTC.